This passage covers 21 T cell receptor beta chains from one sample sequenced in a study of blood T cell repertoires in COVID-19. Some clones are missing from TCRdb's copy, which holds only in-frame ones; the method was immunoSEQ multiplex PCR. Among about 400,000 clones, about 90% were seen once, and the ten largest hold around 1.9%. Sequenced input: PBMCs or T cells enriched from blood (not recorded which). The receptors derive from a man aged 35-49 years in a cohort exposed to, infected with or recovered from COVID-19 (not recorded which).

This chain links TRBV10-3 with TRBJ2-1, with 10 positions matching TRBD2. CDR1 and CDR2 from the germline V gene are ENHRY and SYGVKD. Trimming cost V 5 bases and J 4 bases; bases outside gene matches: 8. This CDR3 is built from 16 residues. The CDR3 sequence is CAISNSSGSFYNEQFF. The CDR3 bases are TGTGCCATCAGTAACTCTAGCGGGAGTTTTTACAATGAGCAGTTCTTC.

The rearrangement links TRBV4-1 to TRBJ2-2; 10 bases map to TRBD2. With 0 bases clipped from V and 4 bases from J, the junction kept 8 bases outside the gene matches. From germline, CDR1 is MGHRA and CDR2 YSYEKL. The CDR3 spans 18 residues. CDR3 region: CASSQDASGSFGTGELFF. The CDR3 coding sequence is TGCGCCAGCAGCCAAGACGCTAGCGGGAGTTTCGGCACCGGGGAGCTGTTTTTT.

V gene TRBV7-2 combines with J gene TRBJ2-5, with 8 bases fitting TRBD2. The germline V gene encodes CDR1 SGHTA and CDR2 FQGNSA. V lost 5 bases to trimming and J lost 1 base; unmatched junction nucleotides: 6. The CDR3 sequence is 15 residues long. CDR3 amino acids: CASSTNLAGQETQYF. CDR3 nucleotides: TGTGCCAGCAGCACTAATCTAGCGGGCCAAGAGACCCAGTACTTC.

The rearrangement links TRBV29-1 to TRBJ2-7; 11 bases align to TRBD1. Germline V gene data show CDR1 as SQVTM and CDR2 as ANQGSEA. CDR3 length: 13 amino acids. After removal of 7 bases from V and 7 bases from J, the junction contained 9 bases not matched to a gene. CDR3 nucleotides: TGCAGCGCCGGTACGGACAGGGGGCTTGAGCAGTACTTC. Amino acid sequence: CSAGTDRGLEQYF.

Concerning this clone itself: The same CDR3 also results from other DNA sequences found in this sample. This chain links TRBV7-9 with TRBJ1-5; D ambiguous. CDR1 is SEHNR and CDR2 is FQNEAQ in the germline V gene (reference sequence). Between the trimmed V and J ends, which lost 5 bases and 6 bases, there was a span of 8 bases. CDR3 length: 12 amino acids. The CDR3 coding sequence is TGTGCCAGCAGCCGGGGTGGTCAGCCCCAGCATTTT. This codes for CASSRGGQPQHF.

This sequence joins TRBV5-8 and TRBJ1-2; D might be TRBD1 (5 bases). The germline CDR1 and CDR2 sequences are SGHTS and YDEGEE. Trimming removed 2 bases from V and 6 bases from J, with 17 bases in between. This CDR3 has 15 amino acids. DNA for the CDR3: TGTGCCAGCAGCTTAACCTCCCTGGGGGGTAATGGCTACACCTTC. This gives the protein CASSLTSLGGNGYTF. The full variable domain, its missing parts supplied by reference TRBV5-8 and TRBJ1-2, is EAGVTQSPTHLIKTRGQQATLRCSPISGHTSVYWYQQALGLGLQFLLWYDEGEERNRGNFPPRFSGRQFPNYSSELNVNALELEDSALYLCASSLTSLGGNGYTFGSGTRLTVV.

The genes are TRBV2 and TRBJ2-7, with TRBD2 identical over 7 bases. CDR1 and CDR2 from the germline V gene are SNHLY and FYNNEI. CDR3 length: 14 residues. The V segment lost 4 bases and the J segment 6 bases; nucleotides outside the gene matches: 9. The CDR3 DNA is TGTGCCAGCAGTGTTCGGGGGGAGTCGAGCGAGCAGTACTTC. Amino acid sequence: CASSVRGESSEQYF.

This rearrangement joins TRBV19 to TRBJ2-7; D possibly corresponds to TRBD2 (5 bases). Per germline, CDR1 LNHDA and CDR2 SQIVND (reference sequence). The CDR3 runs to 11 residues. V was trimmed by 6 bases and J by 5 bases, leaving 8 bases between them. DNA for the CDR3: TGTGCCAGTAGGTACGGGGACGAGCAGTACTTC. Its translation is CASRYGDEQYF.

The chain couples TRBV7-8 to TRBJ1-1, with 7 bases matching TRBD1. J was trimmed by 0 bases and V by 10 bases; bases with no gene match: 20. Germline CDR1 is SGHVS and CDR2 is FQNEAQ. This CDR3 comprises 18 residues. The CDR3 region is CATALRQGRMSMNTEAFF. CDR3 DNA: TGTGCCACCGCATTACGACAGGGTCGTATGTCCATGAACACTGAAGCTTTCTTT.

The rearrangement links TRBV11-1 to TRBJ2-1, with 9 bases lining up with TRBD1. The V segment lost 3 bases and the J segment 4 bases; nucleotides outside the gene matches: 4. The germline CDR1 and CDR2 sequences are SGHAT and FQDESV (reference sequence). There are 15 residues in the CDR3. This chain's CDR3 is CASSFGQGRYNEQFF. CDR3 in DNA: TGTGCCAGCAGCTTCGGACAGGGGAGATACAATGAGCAGTTCTTC.

The CDR3 loop reads CASSPGFSSYEQYF. The CDR3 DNA sequence: TGTGCCAGCAGCCCAGGGTTTTCATCATACGAGCAGTACTTC. This chain connects TRBV11-2 to TRBJ2-7, with a tentative D call TRBD1 (5 bases). The length of the CDR3 is 14 residues. The germline V and J ends were trimmed by 5 bases and 4 bases, with 15 bases remaining between them. Looked up from germline, CDR1 is SGHAT and CDR2 is FQNNGV.

This chain connects TRBV27 to TRBJ1-1; tentatively, D is TRBD1 (5 bases). CDR3 length equals 15 residues. Trimming cost V 0 bases and J 3 bases, with 11 bases left between them. Germline V CDR1 and CDR2: MNHEY, SMNVEV (reference sequence). CDR3 in DNA: TGTGCCAGCAGTTTATCAAAGGGGTGGTACACTGAAGCTTTCTTT. Translated: CASSLSKGWYTEAFF.

V and J are TRBV7-2 and TRBJ1-5, with TRBD1 identical over 8 bases. Germline V CDR1 and CDR2: SGHTA, FQGNSA. The CDR3 sequence is 15 residues long. The ends lost 4 bases at V and 5 bases at J; junction bases unmatched: 7. The CDR3 is CASSSLDRAYQPQHF. The CDR3 DNA follows: TGTGCCAGCAGCTCCCTGGACAGGGCATATCAGCCCCAGCATTTT.

This clone was seen a few times. This chain joins TRBV5-4 and TRBJ1-1; tentatively, D is TRBD1 (6 bases). CDR1 SGHNT and CDR2 YYREEE come from the germline V gene (reference sequence). The V gene lost 4 bases and the J gene lost 4 bases, with 11 bases spanning the gap. CDR3 length equals 13 residues. The CDR3 DNA reads TGTGCCAGCAGCAAAAGAGGGGGCACTGAAGCTTTCTTT. Protein sequence: CASSKRGGTEAFF.

The V call is TRBV11-2, the J call TRBJ2-1, with D hard to call. V shed 1 base and J shed 4 bases, with 5 bases lying between them. There are 13 residues in the CDR3. Germline CDR1 SGHAT, CDR2 FQNNGV. CDR3 loop: CASSLVAYNEQFF. Here the CDR3 DNA reads TGTGCCAGCAGCTTAGTGGCATACAATGAGCAGTTCTTC. The full variable domain, its missing parts supplied by reference TRBV11-2 and TRBJ2-1, is EAGVAQSPRYKIIEKRQSVAFWCNPISGHATLYWYQQILGQGPKLLIQFQNNGVVDDSQLPKDRFSAERLKGVDSTLKIQPAKLEDSAVYLCASSLVAYNEQFFGPGTRLTVL.

The chain recombines TRBV19 with TRBJ2-1; 7 bases match TRBD2. The CDR3 contains 17 residues. Losses at the gene ends were 6 bases for V and 0 bases for J; bases not matched to a gene: 11. CDR1 LNHDA and CDR2 SQIVND come from the germline V gene (reference sequence). The CDR3 loop reads CASRAEIAGFSYNEQFF. DNA for the CDR3: TGTGCCAGTAGGGCCGAGATAGCGGGTTTCTCCTACAATGAGCAGTTCTTC.

The CDR3 DNA reads as TGTGCCAGCAGCACGACTAGCGGGACAACCTACGAGCAGTACTTC. Encoded protein: CASSTTSGTTYEQYF. The chain is built from TRBV9 and TRBJ2-7, with TRBD2 matching over 11 bases. The CDR3 is 15 amino acids. Germline V gene sequence: CDR1 SGDLS, CDR2 YYNGEE. Germline trimming cut 4 bases from V and 2 bases from J; bases unmatched to any gene: 5.

The V and J genes are TRBV18 and TRBJ2-7; tentatively, D is TRBD1 (6 bases). Trimming left V 5 bases short and J 2 bases short, with 10 bases between. The CDR3 spans 13 residues. Germline lookup yields CDR1 KGHSH and CDR2 LQKENI. In DNA, the CDR3 is TGTGCCAGCTCATTTGGACAGACCTACGAGCAGTACTTC. Translation: CASSFGQTYEQYF.

The chain employs TRBV7-2 and TRBJ2-5, with 7 bases aligning to TRBD1. Germline V gives CDR1 SGHTA, CDR2 FQGNSA. The V gene end was trimmed by 6 bases and the J gene end by 5 bases; junction bases not matched to a gene: 9. CDR3 length: 14 residues. The CDR3 protein is CASSWTGGLETQYF. CDR3 nucleotide sequence: TGTGCCAGCAGTTGGACAGGTGGGCTGGAGACCCAGTACTTC.

This clone was seen a handful of times. The rearrangement uses TRBV30 and TRBJ1-2, with TRBD1 identical over 10 bases. The V gene end was trimmed by 1 base and the J gene end by 4 bases; junction bases not matched to a gene: 3. This CDR3 comprises 14 residues. CDR1 and CDR2 from the germline V gene are GTSNPN and SVGIG (reference sequence). CDR3 coding DNA: TGTGCCTGGAGTGCGACAGGGGGCGGCTATGGCTACACCTTC. It codes for CAWSATGGGYGYTF.

The V gene is TRBV28, the J gene TRBJ2-1; 11 nucleotides align to TRBD1. This CDR3 region has 13 residues. Germline V lookup: CDR1 MDHEN, CDR2 SYDVKM. J gave up 12 bases and V 2 bases, and 3 bases lay outside the gene matches. The CDR3 DNA is TGTGCCAGCAGTTTAGGGACAGGGGGGACGCAGTTCTTC. This sequence encodes CASSLGTGGTQFF.